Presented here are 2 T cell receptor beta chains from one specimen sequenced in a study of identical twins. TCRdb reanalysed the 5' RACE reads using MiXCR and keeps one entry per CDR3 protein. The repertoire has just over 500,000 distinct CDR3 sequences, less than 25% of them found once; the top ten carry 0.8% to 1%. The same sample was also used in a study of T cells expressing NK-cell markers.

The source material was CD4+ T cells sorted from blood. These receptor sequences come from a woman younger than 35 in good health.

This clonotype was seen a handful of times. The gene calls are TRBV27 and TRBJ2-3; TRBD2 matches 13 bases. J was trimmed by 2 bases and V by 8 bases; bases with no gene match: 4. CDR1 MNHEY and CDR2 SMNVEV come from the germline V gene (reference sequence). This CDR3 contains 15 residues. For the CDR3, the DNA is TGTGCCAGCGTGGGACTAGCGGGGACCACAGATACGCAGTATTTT. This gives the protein CASVGLAGTTDTQYF.

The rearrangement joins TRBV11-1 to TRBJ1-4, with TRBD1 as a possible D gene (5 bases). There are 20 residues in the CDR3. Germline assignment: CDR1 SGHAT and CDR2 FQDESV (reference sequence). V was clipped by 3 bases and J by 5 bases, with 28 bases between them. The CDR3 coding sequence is TGTGCCAGCAGCTTGTCCGTCGGGGGAGCCTCGGCGGGGATGAATGAAAAACTGTTTTTT. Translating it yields CASSLSVGGASAGMNEKLFF. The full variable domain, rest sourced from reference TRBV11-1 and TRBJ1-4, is EAEVAQSPRYKITEKSQAVAFWCDPISGHATLYWYRQILGQGPELLVQFQDESVVDDSQLPKDRFSAERLKGVDSTLKIQPAELGDSAMYLCASSLSVGGASAGMNEKLFFGSGTQLSVL.